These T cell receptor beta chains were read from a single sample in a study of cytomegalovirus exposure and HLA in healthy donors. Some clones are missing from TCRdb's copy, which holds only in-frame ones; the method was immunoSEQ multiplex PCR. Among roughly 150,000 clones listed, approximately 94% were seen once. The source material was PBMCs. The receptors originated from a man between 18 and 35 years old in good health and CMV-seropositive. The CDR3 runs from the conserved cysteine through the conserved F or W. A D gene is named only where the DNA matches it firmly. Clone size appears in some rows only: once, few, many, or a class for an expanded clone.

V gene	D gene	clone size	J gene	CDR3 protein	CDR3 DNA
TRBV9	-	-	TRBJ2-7	CASSDGDSDSDEQYF	TGTGCCAGCAGCGATGGGGACTCCGACTCGGACGAGCAGTACTTC
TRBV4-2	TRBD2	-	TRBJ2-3	CASRQEGQAGADTQYF	TGTGCCAGCAGGCAAGAGGGTCAGGCGGGAGCGGATACGCAGTATTTT
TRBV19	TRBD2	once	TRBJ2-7	CASSISSGGPEQYF	TGTGCCAGTAGTATCTCCAGCGGGGGCCCCGAGCAGTACTTC
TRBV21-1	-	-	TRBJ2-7	CASRKTGGVRYEQYF	TGTGCCAGCAGAAAAACCGGGGGAGTTCGCTACGAGCAGTACTTC
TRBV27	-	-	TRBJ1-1	CASSLSRGGTEAFF	TGTGCCAGCAGTTTATCTAGGGGGGGCACTGAAGCTTTCTTT
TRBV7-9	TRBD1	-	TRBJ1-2	CASSLLQGADYGYTF	TGTGCCAGCAGCTTATTACAGGGGGCGGACTATGGCTACACCTTC
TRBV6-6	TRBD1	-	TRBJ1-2	CASITLGQGNYGYTF	TGTGCCAGCATTACCCTGGGACAGGGGAACTATGGCTACACCTTC
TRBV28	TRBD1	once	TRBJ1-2	CASSSRRDRGGYTF	TGTGCCAGCAGTTCCAGGAGGGACAGGGGAGGCTACACCTTC
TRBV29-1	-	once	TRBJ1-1	CSVGLLPNTEAFF	TGCAGCGTTGGACTACTTCCGAACACTGAAGCTTTCTTT
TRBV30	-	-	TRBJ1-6	CAWTSKRGSSSPLHF	TGTGCCTGGACCAGCAAGAGGGGGAGTAGTTCACCCCTCCACTTT
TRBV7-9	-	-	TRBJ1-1	CASSLATGKAEAFF	TGTGCCAGCAGCTTAGCCACAGGGAAGGCTGAAGCTTTCTTT
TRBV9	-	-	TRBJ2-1	CASSALDEQFF	TGTGCCAGCAGCGCACTGGATGAGCAGTTCTTC
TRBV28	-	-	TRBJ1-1	CASSPPAAGVNTEAFF	TGTGCCAGCAGTCCCCCGGCCGCCGGGGTGAACACTGAAGCTTTCTTT
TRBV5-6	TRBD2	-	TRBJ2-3	CASSSPGLAGKDTQYF	TGTGCCAGCAGCTCCCCTGGACTAGCGGGAAAAGATACGCAGTATTTT
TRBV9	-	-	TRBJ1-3	CASSVAHGSGNTIYF	TGTGCCAGCAGCGTAGCTCACGGGTCTGGAAACACCATATATTTT
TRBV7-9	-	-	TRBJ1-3	CASKRGTGNTIYF	TGTGCCAGCAAGCGGGGGACTGGAAACACCATATATTTT
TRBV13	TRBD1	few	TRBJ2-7	CASSFRDRLDEQYF	TGTGCCAGCAGCTTCCGGGACAGGCTGGACGAGCAGTACTTC
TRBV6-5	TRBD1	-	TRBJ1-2	CASSGTAVGYTF	TGTGCCAGCAGTGGGACAGCAGTGGGCTACACCTTC
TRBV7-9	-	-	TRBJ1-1	CASSLRGGAAIEAFF	TGTGCCAGCAGCTTAAGAGGGGGGGCAGCCATTGAAGCTTTCTTT
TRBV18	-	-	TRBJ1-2	CASSPTGNNYGYTF	TGTGCCAGCTCACCCACAGGAAATAACTATGGCTACACCTTC
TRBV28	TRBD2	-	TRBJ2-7	CASSLISGSVAEQYF	TGTGCCAGCAGCCTCATTAGCGGGAGTGTCGCCGAGCAGTACTTC
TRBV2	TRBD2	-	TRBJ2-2	CASTNRRLAGGELFF	TGTGCCAGCACCAACCGACGGCTAGCGGGCGGGGAGCTGTTTTTT
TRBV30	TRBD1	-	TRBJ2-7	CAWSAPRTGSIYEQYF	TGTGCCTGGAGTGCTCCCCGGACAGGTAGTATCTACGAGCAGTACTTC
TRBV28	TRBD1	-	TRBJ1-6	CASSYDRASNSPLHF	TGTGCCAGCAGTTATGACAGGGCCTCCAATTCACCCCTCCACTTT